The rows below give T cell receptor beta chains drawn from one sample of a study of T cell responses to AZD1222 COVID-19 vaccine. Profiling relied on immunoSEQ multiplex PCR, and the TCRdb table lists in-frame clones only, not all of them. The sample shows 60,000 to 75,000 clones, roughly nine tenths of them seen only once. The sample here was peripheral blood, taken 28 days after the second AZD1222 dose. These receptors were obtained from an adult who received the AZD1222 COVID-19 vaccine. CDR3s include the opening cysteine and the closing phenylalanine or tryptophan. Each record gives: V gene, clone size, D gene, J gene, CDR3 protein, CDR3 DNA. The D gene is left open where the match is weak. Where a row states a size, it is once, few, many or the class of an expanded clone; other rows omit it.

v_gene: TRBV30; abundance: -; d_gene: TRBD1; j_gene: TRBJ2-7; CDR3aa: CAWGTGDYEQYF; CDR3nt: TGTGCCTGGGGGACAGGGGACTACGAGCAGTACTTC
v_gene: TRBV4-2; abundance: -; d_gene: TRBD2; j_gene: TRBJ2-1; CDR3aa: CASSQDWLAGNNEQFF; CDR3nt: TGTGCCAGCAGCCAAGATTGGCTAGCGGGTAACAATGAGCAGTTCTTC
v_gene: TRBV29-1; abundance: -; d_gene: -; j_gene: TRBJ1-1; CDR3aa: CSAQGSPEAFF; CDR3nt: TGCAGCGCACAGGGAAGCCCTGAAGCTTTCTTT
v_gene: TRBV7-9; abundance: -; d_gene: TRBD1; j_gene: TRBJ1-1; CDR3aa: CASSLTGENTEAFF; CDR3nt: TGTGCCAGCAGCTTAACAGGGGAGAACACTGAAGCTTTCTTT
v_gene: TRBV27; abundance: -; d_gene: TRBD2; j_gene: TRBJ2-3; CDR3aa: CASSLSGRAVDTQYF; CDR3nt: TGTGCCAGCAGTCTTAGCGGGAGGGCCGTAGATACGCAGTATTTT
v_gene: TRBV7-9; abundance: -; d_gene: -; j_gene: TRBJ1-6; CDR3aa: CASSSYRSSYNSPLHF; CDR3nt: TGTGCCAGCAGCTCATACAGGAGCTCCTATAATTCACCCCTCCACTTT
v_gene: TRBV9; abundance: -; d_gene: -; j_gene: TRBJ2-6; CDR3aa: CASSQGGPGANVLTF; CDR3nt: TGTGCCAGCTCCCAAGGGGGGCCTGGGGCCAACGTCCTGACTTTC
v_gene: TRBV20-1; abundance: -; d_gene: -; j_gene: TRBJ1-2; CDR3aa: CSARSGEVHTF; CDR3nt: TGCAGTGCTAGGTCAGGAGAGGTCCACACCTTC
v_gene: TRBV5-4; abundance: -; d_gene: -; j_gene: TRBJ2-7; CDR3aa: CASSAGSSASYEQYF; CDR3nt: TGTGCCAGCAGCGCTGGGTCTTCCGCTTCCTACGAGCAGTACTTC
v_gene: TRBV5-4; abundance: -; d_gene: -; j_gene: TRBJ2-5; CDR3aa: CASSLRDFETQYF; CDR3nt: TGTGCCAGCAGCTTGCGGGATTTTGAGACCCAGTACTTC
v_gene: TRBV14; abundance: once; d_gene: -; j_gene: TRBJ2-5; CDR3aa: CASSQGLQETQYF; CDR3nt: TGTGCCAGCAGCCAAGGACTTCAAGAGACCCAGTACTTC
v_gene: TRBV7-3; abundance: -; d_gene: TRBD1; j_gene: TRBJ2-3; CDR3aa: CASAYSGTGADTQYF; CDR3nt: TGTGCCAGCGCCTATTCCGGGACAGGGGCAGATACGCAGTATTTT
v_gene: TRBV28; abundance: -; d_gene: TRBD2; j_gene: TRBJ2-2; CDR3aa: CASSLVTGLAGVTGELFF; CDR3nt: TGTGCCAGCAGTTTAGTCACAGGCCTAGCGGGAGTCACCGGGGAGCTGTTTTTT
v_gene: TRBV16; abundance: once; d_gene: -; j_gene: TRBJ1-5; CDR3aa: CASSHHRFDSNQPQHF; CDR3nt: TGTGCCAGCAGCCACCACAGGTTCGATAGCAATCAGCCCCAGCATTTT
v_gene: TRBV5-1; abundance: -; d_gene: -; j_gene: TRBJ2-5; CDR3aa: CASSPGLATKETQYF; CDR3nt: TGCGCCAGCAGCCCCGGGCTAGCTACTAAAGAGACCCAGTACTTC
v_gene: TRBV30; abundance: once; d_gene: -; j_gene: TRBJ1-2; CDR3aa: CAWTPGAGGYTF; CDR3nt: TGTGCCTGGACCCCAGGGGCGGGTGGCTACACCTTC
v_gene: TRBV9; abundance: -; d_gene: -; j_gene: TRBJ2-7; CDR3aa: CASSPSARSSYEQYF; CDR3nt: TGTGCCAGCAGCCCGTCTGCGAGATCCTCCTACGAGCAGTACTTC
v_gene: TRBV18; abundance: -; d_gene: TRBD2; j_gene: TRBJ2-1; CDR3aa: CASSPGLAGGGSYNEQFF; CDR3nt: TGTGCCAGCTCACCTGGACTAGCGGGAGGGGGCTCCTACAATGAGCAGTTCTTC
v_gene: TRBV6-1; abundance: -; d_gene: TRBD1; j_gene: TRBJ1-2; CDR3aa: CASSVTGTAVNYGYTF; CDR3nt: TGTGCCAGCAGTGTTACCGGGACAGCTGTCAACTATGGCTACACCTTC
v_gene: TRBV7-9; abundance: -; d_gene: TRBD2; j_gene: TRBJ2-3; CDR3aa: CASSSLAGGPIVEDTQYF; CDR3nt: TGTGCCAGCAGCTCCCTAGCGGGAGGGCCAATTGTGGAAGATACGCAGTATTTT
v_gene: TRBV3-1/TRBV3-2; abundance: -; d_gene: -; j_gene: TRBJ2-7; CDR3aa: CASSLGGEQYF; CDR3nt: TGTGCCAGCAGCCTAGGTGGCGAGCAGTACTTC
v_gene: TRBV19; abundance: -; d_gene: TRBD2; j_gene: TRBJ2-3; CDR3aa: CASTGTRDTDTQYF; CDR3nt: TGTGCCAGTACCGGGACTAGAGACACAGATACGCAGTATTTT
v_gene: TRBV7-2; abundance: -; d_gene: -; j_gene: TRBJ1-4; CDR3aa: CASSARDVTNEKLFF; CDR3nt: TGTGCCAGCAGCGCTCGGGATGTAACTAATGAAAAACTGTTTTTT
v_gene: TRBV12-3/TRBV12-4; abundance: few; d_gene: -; j_gene: TRBJ1-4; CDR3aa: CASRQGGREKLFF; CDR3nt: TGTGCCAGCCGTCAAGGGGGTCGGGAAAAACTGTTTTTT
v_gene: TRBV2; abundance: -; d_gene: -; j_gene: TRBJ1-5; CDR3aa: CASSPLMVPKGLAQHF; CDR3nt: TGTGCCAGCAGTCCGCTGATGGTCCCGAAAGGGTTGGCCCAGCATTTT
v_gene: TRBV6-5; abundance: -; d_gene: TRBD1; j_gene: TRBJ1-2; CDR3aa: CASSRDRVNYGYTF; CDR3nt: TGTGCCAGCAGCAGGGACAGGGTTAACTATGGCTACACCTTC
v_gene: TRBV2; abundance: -; d_gene: TRBD1; j_gene: TRBJ1-5; CDR3aa: CASSAQGQGFQPQHF; CDR3nt: TGTGCCAGCAGTGCTCAGGGACAGGGTTTTCAGCCCCAGCATTTT
v_gene: TRBV7-2; abundance: -; d_gene: TRBD2; j_gene: TRBJ2-5; CDR3aa: CASSWTSGNQETQYF; CDR3nt: TGTGCCAGCAGCTGGACTAGCGGGAACCAAGAGACCCAGTACTTC
v_gene: TRBV4-2; abundance: -; d_gene: -; j_gene: TRBJ1-1; CDR3aa: CASSQGHQNTEAFF; CDR3nt: TGTGCCAGCAGCCAAGGACACCAGAACACTGAAGCTTTCTTT
v_gene: TRBV6-2/TRBV6-3; abundance: -; d_gene: -; j_gene: TRBJ1-1; CDR3aa: CASSYSRNGRAEAFF; CDR3nt: TGTGCCAGCAGTTACTCGAGGAATGGGAGGGCTGAAGCTTTCTTT
v_gene: TRBV14; abundance: -; d_gene: TRBD2; j_gene: TRBJ2-2; CDR3aa: CASSPGLAGGPYTGELFF; CDR3nt: TGTGCCAGCAGCCCGGGACTAGCGGGAGGGCCATACACCGGGGAGCTGTTTTTT
v_gene: TRBV6-4; abundance: -; d_gene: TRBD1; j_gene: TRBJ2-7; CDR3aa: CASSPQGTPSYEQYF; CDR3nt: TGTGCCAGCAGTCCACAGGGGACCCCCTCCTACGAGCAGTACTTC
v_gene: TRBV18; abundance: -; d_gene: -; j_gene: TRBJ1-2; CDR3aa: CASSLMLPERVNYGYTF; CDR3nt: TGTGCCAGCTCCTTAATGTTACCAGAGCGGGTTAACTATGGCTACACCTTC
v_gene: TRBV24-1; abundance: -; d_gene: -; j_gene: TRBJ2-2; CDR3aa: CATSDPGPTGELFF; CDR3nt: TGTGCCACCAGTGATCCGGGACCGACCGGGGAGCTGTTTTTT
v_gene: TRBV19; abundance: -; d_gene: TRBD1; j_gene: TRBJ1-1; CDR3aa: CASSRDRPVNTEAFF; CDR3nt: TGTGCCAGTAGTCGGGACAGGCCCGTGAACACTGAAGCTTTCTTT
v_gene: TRBV9; abundance: few; d_gene: -; j_gene: TRBJ2-7; CDR3aa: CASSRPGRAYEQYF; CDR3nt: TGTGCCAGCAGCCGTCCAGGGAGAGCCTACGAGCAGTACTTC
v_gene: TRBV27; abundance: -; d_gene: TRBD1; j_gene: TRBJ2-5; CDR3aa: CASTSGTGTLETQYF; CDR3nt: TGTGCCAGCACCTCCGGGACAGGGACCTTGGAGACCCAGTACTTC
v_gene: TRBV7-9; abundance: -; d_gene: -; j_gene: TRBJ1-5; CDR3aa: CASSLGHSNQPQHF; CDR3nt: TGTGCCAGCAGCTTAGGACACTCCAATCAGCCCCAGCATTTT
v_gene: TRBV6-5; abundance: -; d_gene: -; j_gene: TRBJ2-1; CDR3aa: CASSYRGSSSYNEQFF; CDR3nt: TGTGCCAGCAGTTACCGGGGCAGTAGCTCCTACAATGAGCAGTTCTTC
v_gene: TRBV5-1; abundance: -; d_gene: TRBD2; j_gene: TRBJ2-1; CDR3aa: CASSGRREGLAYNEQFF; CDR3nt: TGCGCCAGCTCCGGGCGGCGGGAGGGGTTAGCGTACAATGAGCAGTTCTTC
v_gene: TRBV28; abundance: -; d_gene: TRBD1; j_gene: TRBJ2-7; CDR3aa: CASSLPGQGSYEQYF; CDR3nt: TGTGCCAGCAGTTTACCGGGACAGGGCTCCTACGAGCAGTACTTC
v_gene: TRBV5-4; abundance: -; d_gene: -; j_gene: TRBJ1-6; CDR3aa: CASSLEGHSPLHF; CDR3nt: TGTGCCAGCAGCTTGGAAGGACATTCACCCCTCCACTTT
v_gene: TRBV19; abundance: -; d_gene: -; j_gene: TRBJ1-5; CDR3aa: CASSIEEGPKQPQHF; CDR3nt: TGTGCCAGTAGTATAGAAGAGGGTCCCAAACAGCCCCAGCATTTT
v_gene: TRBV29-1; abundance: -; d_gene: -; j_gene: TRBJ2-3; CDR3aa: CSHQPGADTQYF; CDR3nt: TGCAGCCACCAACCCGGGGCAGATACGCAGTATTTT
v_gene: TRBV7-2; abundance: -; d_gene: -; j_gene: TRBJ1-6; CDR3aa: CASSLATGGAPPLHF; CDR3nt: TGTGCCAGCAGCTTAGCCACGGGAGGAGCGCCACCCCTCCACTTT
v_gene: TRBV7-3; abundance: -; d_gene: -; j_gene: TRBJ1-6; CDR3aa: CASSYQGNSPLHF; CDR3nt: TGTGCCAGCAGCTATCAGGGTAATTCACCCCTCCACTTT
v_gene: TRBV7-2; abundance: -; d_gene: -; j_gene: TRBJ1-3; CDR3aa: CASSLGKSGNTIYF; CDR3nt: TGTGCCAGCAGCTTGGGTAAATCTGGAAACACCATATATTTT
v_gene: TRBV19; abundance: -; d_gene: -; j_gene: TRBJ1-1; CDR3aa: CASWGDHRGRAFF; CDR3nt: TGTGCCAGCTGGGGGGACCACCGCGGACGAGCTTTCTTT
v_gene: TRBV3-1/TRBV3-2; abundance: -; d_gene: -; j_gene: TRBJ1-1; CDR3aa: CASSQDGQVLGTEAFF; CDR3nt: TGTGCCAGCAGCCAAGATGGGCAGGTATTGGGGACTGAAGCTTTCTTT
v_gene: TRBV4-1; abundance: -; d_gene: -; j_gene: TRBJ2-7; CDR3aa: CASSQMTGASSEQYF; CDR3nt: TGCGCCAGCAGCCAGATGACAGGAGCGTCGAGCGAGCAGTACTTC